This TCR beta chain stems from a study of Ad26.COV2.S vaccination and SARS-CoV-2 variants. Study information: Donor was assigned to the Ad26.COV2.S arm of trial COV1001. Dosing was one shot or two shots 56 days apart.

As for this clone: What it binds is not known.

The treatment is: about 20 received Ad26.COV2.S at low or high dose, single or two shots; about five received placebo; per-sample allocation not given. On day 63 after the first injection, vaccine and placebo recipients gave samples. Overall study results and limits: Spike-specific TCR breadth in vaccine recipients exceeded that seen in placebo recipients.

Only in-frame clones appear in the TCRdb table, and some are missing; sequencing was by immunoSEQ multiplex PCR. The top ten hold 3.4% of the sample, which has a few hundred thousand clones, roughly 84% seen once. The sequenced sample was peripheral blood, obtained in a trial of Ad26.COV2.S vaccine versus placebo. The clonotype originates from a person between 18 and 60 years old who received the Ad26.COV2.S COVID-19 vaccine or a placebo.

CDR3 nucleotides: TGTGCCTGGAGACCTTGGACAGGGGGGGGAGGCTACACCTTC. Its translation: CAWRPWTGGGGYTF. This chain connects TRBV30 to TRBJ1-2, with 10 bases aligning to TRBD1. The CDR3 has 14 residues. Germline values: CDR1 GTSNPN, CDR2 SVGIG (reference sequence). The V and J ends lost 3 bases and 8 bases, in that order; junction bases with no gene match: 9.